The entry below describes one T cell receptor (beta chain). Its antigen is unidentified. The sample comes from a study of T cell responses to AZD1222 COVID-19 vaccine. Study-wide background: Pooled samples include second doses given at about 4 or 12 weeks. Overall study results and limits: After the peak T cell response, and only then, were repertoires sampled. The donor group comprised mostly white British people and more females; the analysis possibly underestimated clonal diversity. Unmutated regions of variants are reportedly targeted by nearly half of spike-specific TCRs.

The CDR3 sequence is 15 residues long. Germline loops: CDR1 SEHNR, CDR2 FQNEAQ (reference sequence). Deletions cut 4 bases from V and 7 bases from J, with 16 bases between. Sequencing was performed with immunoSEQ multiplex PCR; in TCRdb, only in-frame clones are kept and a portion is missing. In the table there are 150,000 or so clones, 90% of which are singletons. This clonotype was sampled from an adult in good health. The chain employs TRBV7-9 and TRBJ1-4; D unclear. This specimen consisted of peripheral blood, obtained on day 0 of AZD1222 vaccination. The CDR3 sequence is CASSSLGSTGEKLFF. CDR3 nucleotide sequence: TGTGCCAGCAGCTCCTTAGGGTCCACGGGTGAAAAACTGTTTTTT.